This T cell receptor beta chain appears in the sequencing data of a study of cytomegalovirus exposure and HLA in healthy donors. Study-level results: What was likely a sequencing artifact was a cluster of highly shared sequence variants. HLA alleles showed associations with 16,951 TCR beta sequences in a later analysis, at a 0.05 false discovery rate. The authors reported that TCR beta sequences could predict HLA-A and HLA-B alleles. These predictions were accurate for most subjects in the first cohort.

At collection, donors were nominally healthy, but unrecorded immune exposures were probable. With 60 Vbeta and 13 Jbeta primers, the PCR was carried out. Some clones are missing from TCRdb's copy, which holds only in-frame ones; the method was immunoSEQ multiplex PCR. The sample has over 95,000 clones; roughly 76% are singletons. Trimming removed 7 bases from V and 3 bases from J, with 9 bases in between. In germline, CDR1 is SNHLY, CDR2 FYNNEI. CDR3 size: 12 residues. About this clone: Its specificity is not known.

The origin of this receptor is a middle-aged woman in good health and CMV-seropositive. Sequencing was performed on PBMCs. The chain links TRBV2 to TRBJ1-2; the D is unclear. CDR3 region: CASTYQDYGYTF. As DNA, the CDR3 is TGTGCCAGCACCTACCAGGACTATGGCTACACCTTC.